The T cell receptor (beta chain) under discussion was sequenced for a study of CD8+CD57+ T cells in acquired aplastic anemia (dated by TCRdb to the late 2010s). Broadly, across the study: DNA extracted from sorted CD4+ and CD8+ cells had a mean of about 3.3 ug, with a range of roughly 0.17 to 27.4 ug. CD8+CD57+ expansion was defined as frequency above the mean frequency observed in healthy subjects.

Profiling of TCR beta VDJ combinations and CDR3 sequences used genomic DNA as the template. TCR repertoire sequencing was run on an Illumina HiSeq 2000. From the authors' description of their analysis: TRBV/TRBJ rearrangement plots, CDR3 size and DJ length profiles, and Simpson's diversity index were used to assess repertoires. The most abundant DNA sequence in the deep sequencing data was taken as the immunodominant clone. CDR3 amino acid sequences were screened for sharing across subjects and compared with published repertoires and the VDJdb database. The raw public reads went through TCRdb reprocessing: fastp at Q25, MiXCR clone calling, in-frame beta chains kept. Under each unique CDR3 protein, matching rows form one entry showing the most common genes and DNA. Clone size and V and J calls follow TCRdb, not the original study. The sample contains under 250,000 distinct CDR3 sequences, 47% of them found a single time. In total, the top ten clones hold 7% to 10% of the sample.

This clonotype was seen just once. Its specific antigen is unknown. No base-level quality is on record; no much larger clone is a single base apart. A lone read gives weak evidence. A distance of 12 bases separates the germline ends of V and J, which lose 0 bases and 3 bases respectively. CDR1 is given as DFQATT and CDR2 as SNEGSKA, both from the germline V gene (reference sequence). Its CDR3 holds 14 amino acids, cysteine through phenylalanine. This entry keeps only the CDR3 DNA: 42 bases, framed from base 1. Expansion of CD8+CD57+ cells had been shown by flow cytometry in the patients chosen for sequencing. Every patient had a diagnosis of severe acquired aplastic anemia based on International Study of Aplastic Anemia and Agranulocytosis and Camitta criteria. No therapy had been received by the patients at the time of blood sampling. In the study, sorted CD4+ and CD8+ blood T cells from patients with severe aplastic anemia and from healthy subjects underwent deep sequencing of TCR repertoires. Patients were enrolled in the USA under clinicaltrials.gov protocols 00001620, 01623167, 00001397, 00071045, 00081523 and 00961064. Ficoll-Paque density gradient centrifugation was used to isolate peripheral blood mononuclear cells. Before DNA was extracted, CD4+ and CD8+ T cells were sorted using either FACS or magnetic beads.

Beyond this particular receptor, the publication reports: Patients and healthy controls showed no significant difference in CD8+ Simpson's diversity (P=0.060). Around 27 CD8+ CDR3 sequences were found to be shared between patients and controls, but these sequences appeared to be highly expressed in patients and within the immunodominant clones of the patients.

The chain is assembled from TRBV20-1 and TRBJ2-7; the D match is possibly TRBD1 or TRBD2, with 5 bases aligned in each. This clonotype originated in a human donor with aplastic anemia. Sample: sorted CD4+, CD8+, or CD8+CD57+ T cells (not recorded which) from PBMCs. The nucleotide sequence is TGCAGTGCTAGAGATCTGGGACGGAACTACGAGCAGTACTTC. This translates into CSARDLGRNYEQYF.